This T cell receptor (beta chain) appears in the sequencing data of a study of CD8 T cells in ankylosing spondylitis. Study-level results: Reportedly, disease-linked clones are significantly enriched in ankylosing spondylitis patients' matched synovial fluid. CD8+ by phenotype, disease-linked clones were relatively rare in peripheral blood. In synovial fluid and blood from reactive arthritis, some motif variants were previously reported. Typical of ankylosing spondylitis blood, it appeared, was a TCR beta motif of about eight highly homologous variants.

A word on this clonotype: Antigen specificity is unknown.

The CDR3 has 12 residues. V lost 0 bases to trimming and J lost 5 bases, with 7 bases between them. Germline V gene sequence: CDR1 SQVTM, CDR2 ANQGSEA. Scientists made TCR beta libraries using quantitative 5'-RACE with molecular barcodes. MiXCR was run by TCRdb on the 5' RACE reads, yielding one entry per CDR3 protein. The sample gives approximately 500,000 distinct CDR3 sequences, about an eighth of which show up once; almost 7% is in the top ten. This TCR derives from a male donor with ankylosing spondylitis. The rearrangement joins TRBV29-1 to TRBJ2-5, with unresolved D. The sample comprised blood, either unsorted or a sorted T cell fraction (not recorded which). The CDR3 nucleotides read TGCAGCGTTGAAGAGGGCCAGGAGACCCAGTACTTC. This gives the protein CSVEEGQETQYF.